A single T cell receptor (beta chain) is shown here with its context. Antigen specificity is unknown. The data stem from a study of CD8 T cells in ankylosing spondylitis. Whole-study findings and limits: Matched synovial fluid from ankylosing spondylitis patients was reported to be enriched for disease-linked clones. There was a TCR beta motif, made of eight highly homologous variants, that appeared characteristic of ankylosing spondylitis blood. Both synovial fluid and blood in reactive arthritis had previously been reported to carry some motif variants.

The CDR3 has 14 residues. Germline assignment: CDR1 LGHDT and CDR2 YNNKEL (reference sequence). V was clipped by 1 base and J by 8 bases, with 14 bases between them. For TCR beta, libraries came from quantitative 5'-RACE with molecular barcodes. TCRdb ran MiXCR on the 5' RACE reads and lists one entry per CDR3 protein. The table shows 200,000 to 250,000 distinct CDR3 sequences, with about 7% occurring only once. The source is a male donor with ankylosing spondylitis. This chain links TRBV3-1 with TRBJ1-2; D is possibly TRBD1 (5 bases). Sequencing was carried out using blood, either unsorted or a sorted T cell fraction (not recorded which). The CDR3 DNA reads as TGTGCCAGCAGCCAAGCACGGGGGTTAAGCGGCTACACCTTC. Protein sequence: CASSQARGLSGYTF.